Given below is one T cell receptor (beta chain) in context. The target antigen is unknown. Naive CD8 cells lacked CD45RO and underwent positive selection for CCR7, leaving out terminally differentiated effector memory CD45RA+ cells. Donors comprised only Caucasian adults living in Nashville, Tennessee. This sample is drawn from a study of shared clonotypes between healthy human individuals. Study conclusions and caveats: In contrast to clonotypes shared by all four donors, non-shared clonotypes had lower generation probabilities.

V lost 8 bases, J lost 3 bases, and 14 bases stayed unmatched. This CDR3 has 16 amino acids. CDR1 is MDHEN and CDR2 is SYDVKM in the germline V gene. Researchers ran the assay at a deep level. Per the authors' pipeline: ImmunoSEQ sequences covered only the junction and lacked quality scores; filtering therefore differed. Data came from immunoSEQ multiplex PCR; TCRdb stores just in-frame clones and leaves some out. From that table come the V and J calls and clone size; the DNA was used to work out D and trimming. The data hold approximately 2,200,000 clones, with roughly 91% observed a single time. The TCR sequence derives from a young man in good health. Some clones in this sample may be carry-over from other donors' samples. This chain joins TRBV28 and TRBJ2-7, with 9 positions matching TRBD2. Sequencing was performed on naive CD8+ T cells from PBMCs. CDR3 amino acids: CASSLLASGTFYEQYF. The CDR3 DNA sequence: TGTGCCAGCTCACTATTGGCTAGCGGGACTTTCTACGAGCAGTACTTC. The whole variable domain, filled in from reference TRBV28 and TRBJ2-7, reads DVKVTQSSRYLVKRTGEKVFLECVQDMDHENMFWYRQDPGLGLRLIYFSYDVKMKEKGDIPEGYSVSREKKERFSLILESASTNQTSMYLCASSLLASGTFYEQYFGPGTRLTVT.